These T cell receptor beta chains were read from a single sample in a study of blood T cell repertoires in COVID-19. The table came from immunoSEQ multiplex PCR; TCRdb's copy has only in-frame clones and leaves some out. The sample yields around 200,000 clones, more than 65% seen once. Material for sequencing was peripheral blood. The receptors shown here come from a human donor with acute or convalescent COVID-19. The donor label of this sample is uncertain. The CDR3 runs from the conserved cysteine through the conserved F or W. Fields, in order: J gene, D gene, clone size, V gene, CDR3 DNA, CDR3 protein. D genes are given only for firm matches. Rows give clone size only sometimes, using once, few, many, or a class for an expanded clone.

J: TRBJ2-1
D: NA
size: NA
V: TRBV21-1
DNA: TGTGCCAGCAGCAAGGGGGCGGGAGGCTTTCGCTCCTACAATGAGCAGTTCTTC
CDR3: CASSKGAGGFRSYNEQFF

J: TRBJ1-2
D: NA
size: NA
V: TRBV29-1
DNA: TGCAGCGTTGCAGGGTTCGACTATGGCTACACCTTC
CDR3: CSVAGFDYGYTF

J: TRBJ2-7
D: NA
size: NA
V: TRBV28
DNA: TGTGCCAGCAGTAGGAGGGAACCCTACGAGCAGTACTTC
CDR3: CASSRREPYEQYF

J: TRBJ2-5
D: NA
size: NA
V: TRBV18
DNA: TGTGCCAGCTCACCCTCGACTAGAGGAGAGACCCAGTACTTC
CDR3: CASSPSTRGETQYF

J: TRBJ2-2
D: TRBD2
size: NA
V: TRBV7-3
DNA: TGTGCCAGCAGCCGCGGGGGGACTAGCGGGAACACCGGGGAGCTGTTTTTT
CDR3: CASSRGGTSGNTGELFF

J: TRBJ1-2
D: TRBD1
size: few
V: TRBV5-1
DNA: TGCGCCAGCAGCGTGGGACAGAATGGCTACACCTTC
CDR3: CASSVGQNGYTF

J: TRBJ2-3
D: NA
size: NA
V: TRBV3-1/TRBV3-2
DNA: TGTGCCAGCACTCCCCGGGCGGGAACAGATACGCAGTATTTT
CDR3: CASTPRAGTDTQYF

J: TRBJ2-2
D: TRBD2
size: NA
V: TRBV5-1
DNA: TGCGCCAGCACACCCGGGGGGGCGAACACCGGGGAGCTGTTTTTT
CDR3: CASTPGGANTGELFF

J: TRBJ2-1
D: TRBD2
size: NA
V: TRBV14
DNA: TGTGCCAGCAGCCAACCGCGGTGGACTAGCGGGAGAGATAATGAGCAGTTCTTC
CDR3: CASSQPRWTSGRDNEQFF

J: TRBJ2-7
D: NA
size: NA
V: TRBV7-9
DNA: TGTGCCAGCAGCCCCGGACAGTCCTCCTACGAGCAGTACTTC
CDR3: CASSPGQSSYEQYF

J: TRBJ2-5
D: TRBD2
size: NA
V: TRBV27
DNA: TGTGCCAGCAGCCCCCGAACAGGCGGGGGAGAGACCCAGTACTTC
CDR3: CASSPRTGGGETQYF

J: TRBJ1-2
D: TRBD1
size: NA
V: TRBV18
DNA: TGTGCCAGCTCCCAAACCCTCGACAGGGACTATGGCTACACCTTC
CDR3: CASSQTLDRDYGYTF

J: TRBJ2-2
D: TRBD2
size: NA
V: TRBV2
DNA: TGTGCCAGCACCCAACTAGCGTCGAACACCGGGGAGCTGTTTTTT
CDR3: CASTQLASNTGELFF

J: TRBJ1-2
D: NA
size: NA
V: TRBV18
DNA: TGTGCCAGCTCACCACCGAAAGAGGGTCCTAACTATGGCTACACCTTC
CDR3: CASSPPKEGPNYGYTF

J: TRBJ2-3
D: TRBD2
size: NA
V: TRBV3-1/TRBV3-2
DNA: TGTGCCAGCAGCCAGTCTAGCGGGAGGAGCGCAGATACGCAGTATTTT
CDR3: CASSQSSGRSADTQYF

J: TRBJ1-2
D: NA
size: NA
V: TRBV19
DNA: TGTGCCAGTAGTATCCATGCAGGGGTCGACCCTATCTATGGCTACACCTTC
CDR3: CASSIHAGVDPIYGYTF

J: TRBJ1-6
D: NA
size: once
V: TRBV12-2
DNA: TGTGCAAGTCGCTTAGGACTGGTGACAGTCAATTCACCCCTCCACTTT
CDR3: CASRLGLVTVNSPLHF

J: TRBJ2-7
D: TRBD1
size: NA
V: TRBV2
DNA: TGTGCCAGCAGCGCGAGACAGGGACACTACGAGCAGTACTTC
CDR3: CASSARQGHYEQYF

J: TRBJ2-5
D: TRBD2
size: NA
V: TRBV19
DNA: TGTGCCAGTACATCCGGGACTAGCGAGGAGACCCAGTACTTC
CDR3: CASTSGTSEETQYF

J: TRBJ1-2
D: TRBD1
size: once
V: TRBV19
DNA: TGTGCCAGTAGTATCCCCAGTCCCGGGACAGTCGGGTATGGCTACACCTTC
CDR3: CASSIPSPGTVGYGYTF

J: TRBJ1-3
D: NA
size: few
V: TRBV7-9
DNA: TGTGCCAGCAGCATCTCCCTCGGGATGGGAGGAAACACCATATATTTT
CDR3: CASSISLGMGGNTIYF

J: TRBJ1-4
D: NA
size: NA
V: TRBV29-1
DNA: TGCAGCGTTGAAAGGGGATCTGGGGAAAAACTGTTTTTT
CDR3: CSVERGSGEKLFF

J: TRBJ2-3
D: NA
size: NA
V: TRBV28
DNA: TGTGCCAGCAGCCTAGGTGAGGCGGTAGTCACAGATACGCAGTATTTT
CDR3: CASSLGEAVVTDTQYF

J: TRBJ1-3
D: NA
size: NA
V: TRBV2
DNA: TGTGCCAGCAGTCTAACCGTTGGAAACACCATATATTTT
CDR3: CASSLTVGNTIYF

J: TRBJ2-7
D: TRBD1
size: NA
V: TRBV7-3
DNA: TGTGCCAGCAGCGTTACCGGGACAGGGGTCCACGAGCAGTACTTC
CDR3: CASSVTGTGVHEQYF

J: TRBJ1-4
D: NA
size: NA
V: TRBV20-1
DNA: TGCAGTGCTGACTTCGAAAAACTGTTTTTT
CDR3: CSADFEKLFF

J: TRBJ2-7
D: TRBD2
size: NA
V: TRBV27
DNA: TGTGCCAGCAGCCGAGGAGCGGGAGGGTACGAGCAGTACTTC
CDR3: CASSRGAGGYEQYF

J: TRBJ1-5
D: NA
size: few
V: TRBV19
DNA: TGTGCCAGTAGTATAGATCGGTGGAATCAGCCCCAGCATTTT
CDR3: CASSIDRWNQPQHF

J: TRBJ2-1
D: NA
size: NA
V: TRBV5-1
DNA: TGCGCCAGCAGCTTGGACAGCTCCTACAATGAGCAGTTCTTC
CDR3: CASSLDSSYNEQFF

J: TRBJ2-7
D: TRBD2
size: NA
V: TRBV6-2/TRBV6-3
DNA: TGTGCCAGCAGTTACTCGAACCTAGCGGCCTACGAGCAGTACTTC
CDR3: CASSYSNLAAYEQYF

J: TRBJ2-4
D: TRBD2
size: NA
V: TRBV5-6
DNA: TGTGCCAGCACCCCACTCGGGGGGAATGCCAAAAACATTCAGTACTTC
CDR3: CASTPLGGNAKNIQYF

J: TRBJ2-3
D: TRBD1
size: NA
V: TRBV4-1
DNA: TGCGCCAGCAGCCAAGCGCACCAGGGGGCAGATACGCAGTATTTT
CDR3: CASSQAHQGADTQYF

J: TRBJ2-7
D: TRBD1
size: NA
V: TRBV6-5
DNA: TGTGCCAGCAGTCAAACCGGGACAGGTTTCTACGAGCAGTACTTC
CDR3: CASSQTGTGFYEQYF

J: TRBJ2-1
D: NA
size: NA
V: TRBV5-1
DNA: TGCGCCAGCAGCTTAAAAAGGGGCTCCTACAATGAGCAGTTCTTC
CDR3: CASSLKRGSYNEQFF

J: TRBJ2-2
D: TRBD1
size: NA
V: TRBV19
DNA: TGTGCCAGCTCCGATAGACAGGGGGGAACCGGGGAGCTGTTTTTT
CDR3: CASSDRQGGTGELFF

J: TRBJ2-7
D: TRBD2
size: NA
V: TRBV19
DNA: TGTGCCAGTAGTACCCCAGCGGGATCCTACGAGCAGTACTTC
CDR3: CASSTPAGSYEQYF

J: TRBJ2-1
D: TRBD2
size: NA
V: TRBV5-1
DNA: TGCGCCAGCAGCTCCCTAGCGGGAGCACATGAGCAGTTCTTC
CDR3: CASSSLAGAHEQFF

J: TRBJ2-7
D: NA
size: NA
V: TRBV21-1
DNA: TGCCTTGACCATAGGGGATACTACGAGCAGTACTTC
CDR3: CLDHRGYYEQYF

J: TRBJ1-4
D: TRBD1
size: NA
V: TRBV2
DNA: TGTGCCAGCGGACAGGATGAAAAACTGTTTTTT
CDR3: CASGQDEKLFF

J: TRBJ2-7
D: TRBD2
size: NA
V: TRBV30
DNA: TGTGCCTGGACCACCGGGACGGGGGGCTACGAGCAGTACTTC
CDR3: CAWTTGTGGYEQYF

J: TRBJ2-2
D: NA
size: NA
V: TRBV6-5
DNA: TGTGCCAGCAGGGCCCTGGGGGCTGCCGGGGAGCTGTTTTTT
CDR3: CASRALGAAGELFF

J: TRBJ2-1
D: TRBD2
size: NA
V: TRBV6-5
DNA: TGTGCCAGCATCCCCACCGGGACTAGTGGCCAGCAGTTCTTC
CDR3: CASIPTGTSGQQFF

J: TRBJ1-1
D: NA
size: NA
V: TRBV6-5
DNA: TGTGCCAGCAGTTTTCGGGGGGCAAGGAGCACTGAAGCTTTCTTT
CDR3: CASSFRGARSTEAFF

J: TRBJ2-7
D: NA
size: NA
V: TRBV5-1
DNA: TGCGCCAGCAGCCCCGGACGGGACTACGAGCAGTACTTC
CDR3: CASSPGRDYEQYF

J: TRBJ1-1
D: NA
size: NA
V: TRBV11-2
DNA: TGTGCCAGCAGCCCGCCGGGGTTTTGGGGCACTGAAGCTTTCTTT
CDR3: CASSPPGFWGTEAFF

J: TRBJ1-6
D: NA
size: few
V: TRBV4-1
DNA: TGCGCCAGCAGCCAAGATAGTCAGGGGTGGAATTCACCCCTCCACTTT
CDR3: CASSQDSQGWNSPLHF

J: TRBJ2-6
D: NA
size: NA
V: TRBV19
DNA: TGTGCCAGTAGTTCTGGCTTCTCTGGGGCCAACGTCCTGACTTTC
CDR3: CASSSGFSGANVLTF

J: TRBJ2-6
D: NA
size: NA
V: TRBV19
DNA: TGTGCCAGTAGTTCCTGGGGAGGATGGGGCTCTGGGGCCAACGTCCTGACTTTC
CDR3: CASSSWGGWGSGANVLTF

J: TRBJ1-1
D: NA
size: NA
V: TRBV2
DNA: TGTGCCAGCAGTTACAGGGTAGGCACTGAAGCTTTCTTT
CDR3: CASSYRVGTEAFF